Here is one TCR beta chain with its context. Using immunoSEQ multiplex PCR, the repertoire was profiled, and TCRdb retains in-frame clones only, with some absent. The repertoire has about 30,000 clones, about three quarters of them found once; the top ten carry roughly 18%. The sample is drawn from a study of neoadjuvant nivolumab and ipilimumab in lung cancer. The CDR3 has 14 amino acids. Trimming pared 6 bases from V and 3 bases from J, leaving 11 bases between. The germline V gene encodes CDR1 MNHEY and CDR2 SMNVEV (reference sequence). This sequence originates from an adult with non-small cell lung cancer. The sample here was tumor tissue, taken after neoadjuvant nivolumab, alone or with ipilimumab, at or shortly before surgery. The rearrangement uses TRBV27 and TRBJ2-2; D is possibly TRBD1 (6 bases). CDR3 sequence reads: CASRQTGYTGELFF. Here the CDR3 DNA reads TGTGCCAGCAGGCAAACAGGGTACACCGGGGAGCTGTTTTTT.